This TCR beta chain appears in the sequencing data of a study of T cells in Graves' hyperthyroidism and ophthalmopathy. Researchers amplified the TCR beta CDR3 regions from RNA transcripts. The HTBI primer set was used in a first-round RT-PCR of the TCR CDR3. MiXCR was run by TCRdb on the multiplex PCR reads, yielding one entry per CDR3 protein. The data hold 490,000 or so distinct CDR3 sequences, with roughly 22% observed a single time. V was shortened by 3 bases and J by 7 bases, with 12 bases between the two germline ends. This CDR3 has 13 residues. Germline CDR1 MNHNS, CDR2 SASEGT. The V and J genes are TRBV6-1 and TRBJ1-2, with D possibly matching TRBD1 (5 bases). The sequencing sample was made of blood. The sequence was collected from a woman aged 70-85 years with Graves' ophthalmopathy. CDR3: CASSEARAGGYTF. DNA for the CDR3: TGTGCCAGCAGTGAGGCCAGGGCAGGTGGCTACACCTTC.